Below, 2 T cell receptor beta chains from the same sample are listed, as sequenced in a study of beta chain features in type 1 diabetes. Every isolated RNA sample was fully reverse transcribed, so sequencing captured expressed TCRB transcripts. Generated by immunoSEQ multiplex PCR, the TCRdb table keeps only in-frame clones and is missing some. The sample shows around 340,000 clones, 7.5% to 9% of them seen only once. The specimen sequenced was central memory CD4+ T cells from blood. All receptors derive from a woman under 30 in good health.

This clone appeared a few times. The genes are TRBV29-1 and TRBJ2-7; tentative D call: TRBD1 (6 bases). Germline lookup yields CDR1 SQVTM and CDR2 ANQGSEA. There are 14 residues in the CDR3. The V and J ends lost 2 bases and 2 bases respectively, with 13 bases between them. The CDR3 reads CSVERQDGTYEQYF. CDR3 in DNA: TGCAGCGTTGAAAGACAGGACGGAACCTACGAGCAGTACTTC.

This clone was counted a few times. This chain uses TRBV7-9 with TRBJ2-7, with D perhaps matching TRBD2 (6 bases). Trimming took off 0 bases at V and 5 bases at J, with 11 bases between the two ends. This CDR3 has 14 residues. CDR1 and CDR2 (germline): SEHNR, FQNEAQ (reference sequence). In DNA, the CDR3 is TGTGCCAGCAGCTTAGCGGGAGGTAGTGACGAGCAGTACTTC. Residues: CASSLAGGSDEQYF.